These 31 T cell receptor beta chains were all obtained from the same sample, sequenced in a study of CD8+CD57+ T cells in acquired aplastic anemia. Genomic DNA, serving as template, underwent TCR beta VDJ and CDR3 profiling. A single record per CDR3 protein comes from TCRdb applying MiXCR to the reads. The table shows approximately 190,000 distinct CDR3 sequences, with over 60% occurring only once. The sample consisted of sorted CD4+, CD8+, or CD8+CD57+ T cells (not recorded which) from PBMCs. The origin of the receptors is a human donor with severe aplastic anemia or a healthy control (not recorded which).

Of note for this clonotype: A much larger clone is a single base away; this may be a read error. V gene TRBV12-5 combines with J gene TRBJ1-1; TRBD1 aligns across 8 bases. The V gene end was trimmed by 4 bases and the J gene end by 6 bases; junction bases not matched to a gene: 7. The CDR3 is made up of 14 amino acids. Germline CDR1 is LGHNT and CDR2 is FRNRAP. CDR3 nucleotide sequence: TGTGCTAGTGGTTCTAATTGCAGGGGGCCTGAAGCTTTCTTT. Translated, it gives CASGSNCRGPEAFF.

V gene TRBV2 combines with J gene TRBJ1-3; 7 bases align to TRBD1. CDR1 and CDR2 (germline): SNHLY, FYNNEI. The CDR3 loop spans 16 amino acids. The ends lost 7 bases at V and 1 base at J; junction bases unmatched: 10. CDR3 nucleotides: TGTGCCAGCACTATCAGCTACAGGGGATCTGGAAACACCATATATTTT. Its protein is CASTISYRGSGNTIYF.

The chain couples TRBV20-1 to TRBJ1-2; D remains ambiguous. The ends were cut back, 1 base at V and 8 bases at J, with 14 bases in the middle. The CDR3 is 13 amino acids. Germline-derived CDR1 and CDR2 are DFQATT and SNEGSKA (reference sequence). The CDR3 protein is CSARAEGLGGYTF. The DNA of the CDR3 is TGCAGTGCTAGAGCCGAGGGTTTGGGGGGCTACACCTTC.

This chain joins TRBV5-4 and TRBJ2-5; D possibly corresponds to TRBD2 (5 bases). Germline V lookup: CDR1 SGHNT, CDR2 YYREEE (reference sequence). The CDR3 is 15 residues long. V was pared by 0 bases and J by 9 bases, with 18 bases between. The CDR3 reads CASSLGMGSNQPQYF. CDR3 sequence (DNA): TGTGCCAGCAGCTTGGGCATGGGGAGCAATCAGCCCCAGTACTTC.

V is TRBV12-3 or TRBV12-4 and J is TRBJ2-7, with D perhaps matching TRBD1 (6 bases). This CDR3 contains 15 residues. Trimming shortened V by 6 bases and J by 5 bases, and 20 bases separated the two germline ends. CDR3 DNA sequence: TGTGCCAGCAGGCTTGGCGCACAGGGTACCAACGAGCAGTACTTC. It yields the protein CASRLGAQGTNEQYF.

V and J are TRBV5-1 and TRBJ2-7; tentatively, D is TRBD2 (5 bases). Germline V CDR1 and CDR2: SGHRS, YFSETQ. The CDR3 sequence is 11 residues long. V was shortened by 4 bases and J by 6 bases, with 8 bases between the two germline ends. CDR3 amino acids: CASSETTEQYF. The CDR3 DNA follows: TGCGCCAGCAGCGAGACTACCGAGCAGTACTTC.

Points on this clonotype: Since no conserved phenylalanine or tryptophan closes the CDR3, a read error is the likely cause. This chain joins TRBV15 and TRBJ2-7, with a possible D match to TRBD1 (8 bases). Germline V CDR1 and CDR2: LNHNV, YYDKDF (reference sequence). The CDR3 sequence is 15 residues long. V was pared by 1 base and J by 6 bases, with 16 bases between. CDR3 region: CATSRGTGGGLEQYL. The DNA of the CDR3 is TGTGCCACCAGCAGAGGAACAGGGGGGGGTCTCGAGCAGTACCTC.

The DNA for the CDR3 is TGCGCCAGCAGCTTCGGAATCGCCACCTACGAGCAGTACTTC. Protein product: CASSFGIATYEQYF. This chain joins TRBV5-1 and TRBJ2-7; D is ambiguous. CDR1 and CDR2 from the germline V gene are SGHRS and YFSETQ. V gave up 2 bases and J gave up 2 bases, with 11 bases separating them. The CDR3 covers 14 residues.

The chain uses TRBV11-2 and TRBJ2-6; D not certain. The CDR3 extends over 15 amino acids. V dropped 1 base and J dropped 0 bases, with 4 bases sitting between them. The germline CDR1 and CDR2 sequences are SGHAT and FQNNGV. CDR3 protein: CASSLVHSGANVLTF. CDR3 bases: TGTGCCAGCAGCTTAGTGCACTCTGGGGCCAACGTCCTGACTTTC.

This chain uses TRBV29-1 with TRBJ2-7, with no clear D. With 4 bases removed from V and 0 bases from J, the gap between germline ends came to 13 bases. CDR3 length: 14 amino acids. CDR1 and CDR2 (germline): SQVTM, ANQGSEA. Here the CDR3 DNA reads TGCAGCGTTGGCCCTCCTGGGGACTCCTACGAGCAGTACTTC. It yields the protein CSVGPPGDSYEQYF.

This clonotype came up many times. The chain employs TRBV20-1 and TRBJ1-3, with a weak D call TRBD1 (5 bases). The CDR3 sequence is 13 residues long. From germline, CDR1 is DFQATT and CDR2 SNEGSKA (reference sequence). V was shortened by 3 bases and J by 1 base, with 7 bases between the two germline ends. The CDR3 nucleotides are TGCAGTGCTAGGTCAGGGTCTGGAAACACCATATATTTT. Translating it yields CSARSGSGNTIYF.

This rearrangement joins TRBV10-3 to TRBJ1-2; TRBD1 aligns across 7 bases. CDR3 size: 14 residues. Losses at the gene ends were 1 base for V and 8 bases for J; bases not matched to a gene: 7. CDR1 and CDR2 (germline): ENHRY, SYGVKD. The CDR3 DNA sequence: TGTGCCATCAGTGAGTTTAAGGGGGCCGGCGGCTACACCTTC. It encodes CAISEFKGAGGYTF.

This clonotype appeared a few times. The rearrangement links TRBV10-1 to TRBJ1-5, with TRBD1 identical over 10 bases. The germline CDR1 and CDR2 sequences are WNHNN and SYGVQD (reference sequence). This CDR3 contains 17 residues. The V and J ends lost 5 bases and 1 base, in that order; junction bases with no gene match: 8. CDR3 sequence reads: CASSSRDRGRSNQPQHF. The CDR3 DNA sequence: TGCGCCAGCAGTTCCCGGGACAGGGGAAGAAGCAATCAGCCCCAGCATTTT.

V gene TRBV27 combines with J gene TRBJ1-5; D is perhaps TRBD1 (6 bases). Trimming stripped 5 bases from V and 1 base from J, with 9 bases between. The germline V gene has CDR1 MNHEY and CDR2 SMNVEV (reference sequence). This CDR3 has 14 amino acids. Here the CDR3 reads CASSGQYSNQPQHF. The CDR3 DNA sequence: TGTGCCAGCAGTGGACAGTACAGCAATCAGCCCCAGCATTTT.

V and J are TRBV20-1 and TRBJ1-2, with D possibly TRBD1 on 6 matching bases. The CDR3 covers 14 residues. Per the germline V gene, CDR1 is DFQATT and CDR2 is SNEGSKA (reference sequence). Trimming removed 5 bases at V and 1 base at J, with 14 bases between. The CDR3 DNA is TGCAGTGCTCGAGGGGGTGGCCTTAACTATGGCTACACCTTC. Encoded protein: CSARGGGLNYGYTF.

This chain connects TRBV10-3 to TRBJ2-1; 9 bases are shared with TRBD1. The CDR3 runs to 14 residues. Losses at the gene ends were 9 bases for V and 9 bases for J; bases not matched to a gene: 12. Germline lookup yields CDR1 ENHRY and CDR2 SYGVKD. CDR3 coding DNA: TGTGCCATAGGGCAGACAGGGGGGGACGGTGAGCAGTTCTTC. The encoded protein is CAIGQTGGDGEQFF.

This clonotype occurred a few times. This chain links TRBV7-9 with TRBJ1-1, with D possibly matching TRBD1 (5 bases). The CDR3 is 14 amino acids. CDR1 SEHNR and CDR2 FQNEAQ come from the germline V gene (reference sequence). Trimming left V 5 bases short and J 1 base short, with 11 bases between. The CDR3 loop reads CASSPYGQNTEAFF. The DNA for the CDR3 is TGTGCCAGCAGCCCGTACGGACAGAACACTGAAGCTTTCTTT.

This clonotype was seen only a few times. The J gene is TRBJ2-2, the V gene TRBV24-1; TRBD2 matches at 8 bases. The CDR3 totals 14 residues. CDR1 is KGHDR and CDR2 is SFDVKD in the germline V gene. The V segment lost 6 bases and the J segment 7 bases; nucleotides outside the gene matches: 6. The CDR3 loop reads CATSLGGRNGELFF. In DNA form, the CDR3 reads TGTGCCACCAGTTTGGGCGGGAGGAACGGGGAGCTGTTTTTT.

The chain joins TRBV29-1 to TRBJ2-1; 10 bases match TRBD1. The germline gives CDR1 SQVTM, CDR2 ANQGSEA. V lost 6 bases to trimming and J lost 4 bases; unmatched junction nucleotides: 3. The CDR3 loop spans 13 amino acids. The CDR3 DNA sequence: TGCAGCGTCGGGACAGGGGTTTACAATGAGCAGTTCTTC. Amino acids: CSVGTGVYNEQFF.

Ten or more counts support this clonotype. V and J are TRBV20-1 and TRBJ2-7; 8 bases match TRBD2. The CDR3 totals 15 residues. J was trimmed by 7 bases and V by 2 bases; bases with no gene match: 13. The germline gives CDR1 DFQATT, CDR2 SNEGSKA (reference sequence). The CDR3 region is CSARSGGEPYGEQYF. Here the CDR3 DNA reads TGCAGTGCTAGATCCGGGGGGGAGCCTTACGGGGAGCAGTACTTC.

The V and J genes are TRBV7-8 and TRBJ2-5; 10 positions agree with TRBD1. This CDR3 is built from 14 residues. Germline V gene data show CDR1 as SGHVS and CDR2 as FQNEAQ. The V gene end was trimmed by 5 bases and the J gene end by 4 bases; junction bases not matched to a gene: 4. Here the CDR3 reads CASSEGQGGETQYF. The CDR3 DNA reads as TGTGCCAGCAGCGAAGGACAGGGGGGAGAGACCCAGTACTTC.

The chain recombines TRBV7-9 with TRBJ2-7; 9 positions match TRBD2. The CDR3 contains 15 residues. V was clipped by 5 bases and J by 6 bases; unmatched bases: 11. CDR1 and CDR2 (germline): SEHNR, FQNEAQ (reference sequence). Written as DNA, the CDR3 is TGTGCCAGCAGCCCCCCCGGCGGGAGGGCCGGCGAGCAGTACTTC. This encodes CASSPPGGRAGEQYF.

The V gene is TRBV29-1, the J gene TRBJ1-1; 7 bases are shared with TRBD1. V shed 3 bases, J shed 4 bases, and the junction held 8 bases outside the gene matches. Germline-derived CDR1 and CDR2 are SQVTM and ANQGSEA. The CDR3 loop spans 14 amino acids. The CDR3 is CSVDPGGPITEAFF. CDR3 in DNA: TGCAGCGTTGACCCAGGGGGGCCTATCACTGAAGCTTTCTTT.

V and J are TRBV7-3 and TRBJ1-5; 8 nucleotides agree with TRBD1. This CDR3 spans 14 amino acids. Trimming removed 5 bases from V and 6 bases from J; junction bases left unmatched: 6. Germline-derived CDR1 and CDR2 are SGHTA and FQGTGA. CDR3 loop: CASSKDRVSQPQHF. The CDR3, as DNA: TGTGCCAGCAGCAAGGACAGGGTATCTCAGCCCCAGCATTTT. The full variable domain, with the rest looked up from reference TRBV7-3 and TRBJ1-5, is GAGVSQTPSNKVTEKGKYVELRCDPISGHTALYWYRQSLGQGPEFLIYFQGTGAADDSGLPNDRFFAVRPEGSVSTLKIQRTERGDSAVYLCASSKDRVSQPQHFGDGTRLSIL.

This chain joins TRBV4-2 and TRBJ1-1, with 11 bases lining up with TRBD1. The CDR3 totals 15 residues. Germline-derived CDR1 and CDR2 are LGHNA and YNFKEQ. The V segment lost 5 bases and the J segment 8 bases; nucleotides outside the gene matches: 10. The CDR3 reads CASSYQRTGGSEAFF. In DNA, the CDR3 is TGTGCCAGCAGCTACCAAAGGACAGGGGGCAGCGAAGCTTTCTTT.

V and J are TRBV9 and TRBJ1-2, with a possible D match to TRBD1 (6 bases). The length of the CDR3 is 17 residues. Trimming removed 1 base at V and 1 base at J, with 17 bases between. CDR1 SGDLS and CDR2 YYNGEE come from the germline V gene. The CDR3 DNA sequence: TGTGCCAGCAGCGTATCGCCCTGGGGGCAGTATAACTATGGCTACACCTTC. It encodes CASSVSPWGQYNYGYTF.

This clonotype was seen many times. This chain connects TRBV19 to TRBJ2-2, with TRBD1 matching over 8 bases. This CDR3 comprises 14 residues. The junction had 6 bases not matched to a gene; V was cut back by 9 bases and J by 3 bases. From germline, CDR1 is LNHDA and CDR2 SQIVND (reference sequence). The CDR3 nucleotides are TGTGCCAGCTGGGACAGGACCCACACCGGGGAGCTGTTTTTT. Translation: CASWDRTHTGELFF. Variable domain in full (rest from reference TRBV19 and TRBJ2-2): DGGITQSPKYLFRKEGQNVTLSCEQNLNHDAMYWYRQDPGQGLRLIYYSQIVNDFQKGDIAEGYSVSREKKESFPLTVTSAQKNPTAFYLCASWDRTHTGELFFGEGSRLTVL.

This clonotype was recorded once. The rearrangement uses TRBV10-3 and TRBJ1-2, with D hard to call. Germline assignment: CDR1 ENHRY and CDR2 SYGVKD. There are 13 residues in the CDR3. Trimming took off 6 bases at V and 8 bases at J, with 16 bases between the two ends. CDR3 residues: CAISSGPEGGYTF. CDR3 DNA: TGTGCCATCAGCAGCGGTCCTGAAGGGGGCTACACCTTC.

This clonotype has at least ten counts. The CDR3 DNA sequence: TGTGCCAGCAGCGTCGGTCAGAATCCTGGGGCCAACGTCCTGACTTTC. Encoded protein: CASSVGQNPGANVLTF. V is TRBV9 and J is TRBJ2-6, with D unclear. The V gene lost 2 bases and the J gene lost 2 bases, with 11 bases spanning the gap. The CDR3 sequence is 16 residues long. The V gene's germline CDR1 is SGDLS and CDR2 YYNGEE.

The CDR3 nucleotides are TGTGCCAGCAGCCAAGCGCTAGGCCCCTATGGCTACACCTTC. Amino acids: CASSQALGPYGYTF. V is TRBV3-1 and J is TRBJ1-2; D is uncertain. Trimming took off 1 base at V and 4 bases at J, with 10 bases between the two ends. This CDR3 is built from 14 residues. Germline loops: CDR1 LGHDT, CDR2 YNNKEL (reference sequence). Looking up the rest from reference TRBV3-1 and TRBJ1-2 gives the full variable domain: DTAVSQTPKYLVTQMGNDKSIKCEQNLGHDTMYWYKQDSKKFLKIMFSYNNKELIINETVPNRFSPKSPDKAHLNLHINSLELGDSAVYFCASSQALGPYGYTFGSGTRLTVV.

CDR3 region: CASSRDSGYEQYF. The DNA for the CDR3 is TGTGCCAGCAGCCGTGACTCGGGGTACGAGCAGTACTTC. The chain couples TRBV7-8 to TRBJ2-7; maybe TRBD2 (5 bases). The germline gives CDR1 SGHVS, CDR2 FQNEAQ. V lost 5 bases to trimming and J lost 4 bases, with 12 bases between them. The CDR3 sequence is 13 residues long.